This is a list of T cell receptor beta chains from one sample in a study of CD8 T cells in ankylosing spondylitis. From the 5' RACE reads, TCRdb called clonotypes with MiXCR, one entry per CDR3 protein. The table shows a few hundred thousand distinct CDR3 sequences, with approximately 16% occurring only once. The sequenced sample was blood, either unsorted or a sorted T cell fraction (not recorded which). These receptors all come from a male donor with ankylosing spondylitis. Each CDR3 is given with its conserved first and last residue. The D gene is left open where the match is weak. Some rows mark clone size as missing; the rest say once, few, many or name a class of expanded clone.

CDR3aa: CSVLGGFGYGYTF; CDR3nt: TGCAGCGTCCTAGGGGGCTTTGGCTATGGCTACACCTTC; v_gene: TRBV29-1; abundance: few; j_gene: TRBJ1-2; d_gene: TRBD1
CDR3aa: CASSLDQGYEQYF; CDR3nt: TGTGCCAGCAGCTTAGATCAAGGCTACGAGCAGTACTTC; v_gene: TRBV11-2; abundance: few; j_gene: TRBJ2-7; d_gene: -
CDR3aa: CASSWGQDTEAFF; CDR3nt: TGTGCCAGCAGCTGGGGACAGGACACTGAAGCTTTCTTT; v_gene: TRBV13; abundance: few; j_gene: TRBJ1-1; d_gene: TRBD1
CDR3aa: CASSHPAGGWGTQYF; CDR3nt: TGTGCCAGCAGCCACCCAGCGGGAGGGTGGGGGACCCAGTACTTC; v_gene: TRBV7-2; abundance: -; j_gene: TRBJ2-5; d_gene: TRBD2
CDR3aa: CASSLVVRAGANVLTF; CDR3nt: TGTGCCAGCAGCTTAGTGGTTAGGGCCGGGGCCAACGTCCTGACTTTC; v_gene: TRBV7-9; abundance: few; j_gene: TRBJ2-6; d_gene: -
CDR3aa: CASSLTGGGDTQYF; CDR3nt: TGTGCCAGCAGCTTAACGGGGGGCGGGGATACGCAGTATTTT; v_gene: TRBV7-3; abundance: -; j_gene: TRBJ2-3; d_gene: -
CDR3aa: CATQGAEAFF; CDR3nt: TGTGCCACCCAGGGGGCTGAAGCTTTCTTT; v_gene: TRBV2; abundance: -; j_gene: TRBJ1-1; d_gene: TRBD1
CDR3aa: CASSQDPSGRAYEQYF; CDR3nt: TGCGCCAGCAGCCAAGATCCTAGCGGGAGGGCCTACGAGCAGTACTTC; v_gene: TRBV4-1; abundance: few; j_gene: TRBJ2-7; d_gene: TRBD2
CDR3aa: CATSREDRSTDTQYF; CDR3nt: TGTGCCACCAGCAGAGAGGACAGGAGCACAGATACGCAGTATTTT; v_gene: TRBV15; abundance: few; j_gene: TRBJ2-3; d_gene: TRBD1
CDR3aa: CSVNKNTEAFF; CDR3nt: TGCAGCGTTAACAAGAACACTGAAGCTTTCTTT; v_gene: TRBV29-1; abundance: -; j_gene: TRBJ1-1; d_gene: -
CDR3aa: CASSFGLGQGAYNEQFF; CDR3nt: TGTGCCAGCAGTTTCGGACTGGGACAGGGCGCCTACAATGAGCAGTTCTTC; v_gene: TRBV12-3/TRBV12-4; abundance: -; j_gene: TRBJ2-1; d_gene: TRBD1
CDR3aa: CACRQPGQGRIGDTEAFF; CDR3nt: TGTGCCTGCAGACAACCGGGACAGGGGCGGATTGGGGACACTGAAGCTTTCTTT; v_gene: TRBV12-3/TRBV12-4; abundance: -; j_gene: TRBJ1-1; d_gene: TRBD1
CDR3aa: CASSPMGYEQYF; CDR3nt: TGTGCCAGCAGCCCTATGGGTTACGAGCAGTACTTC; v_gene: TRBV11-2; abundance: few; j_gene: TRBJ2-7; d_gene: -
CDR3aa: CASSDRGETDTQYF; CDR3nt: TGTGCCAGCAGTGACCGGGGGGAGACAGATACGCAGTATTTT; v_gene: TRBV6-4; abundance: -; j_gene: TRBJ2-3; d_gene: TRBD2
CDR3aa: CASSLLDRGTQETQYF; CDR3nt: TGTGCCAGCAGTTTACTGGACAGGGGAACCCAAGAGACCCAGTACTTC; v_gene: TRBV28; abundance: -; j_gene: TRBJ2-5; d_gene: TRBD1
CDR3aa: CASSQELPRGGEQFF; CDR3nt: TGCGCCAGCAGCCAAGAGCTGCCCAGGGGAGGTGAGCAGTTCTTC; v_gene: TRBV4-1; abundance: many; j_gene: TRBJ2-1; d_gene: -
CDR3aa: CASSLLQGYTEAFF; CDR3nt: TGTGCCAGCAGCTTGCTCCAGGGGTACACTGAAGCTTTCTTT; v_gene: TRBV7-9; abundance: few; j_gene: TRBJ1-1; d_gene: -
CDR3aa: CASSQTSGDAYEQYF; CDR3nt: TGCGCCAGCAGCCAGACTAGCGGGGACGCCTACGAGCAGTACTTC; v_gene: TRBV4-1; abundance: -; j_gene: TRBJ2-7; d_gene: TRBD2
CDR3aa: CASSQAGALETQYF; CDR3nt: TGCGCCAGCAGCCAAGCGGGAGCCTTGGAGACCCAGTACTTC; v_gene: TRBV4-1; abundance: -; j_gene: TRBJ2-5; d_gene: -
CDR3aa: CSVVGMTGELFF; CDR3nt: TGCAGCGTTGTGGGCATGACCGGGGAGCTGTTTTTT; v_gene: TRBV29-1; abundance: few; j_gene: TRBJ2-2; d_gene: -
CDR3aa: CASSLWGADTEAFF; CDR3nt: TGTGCCAGCAGCTTGTGGGGGGCGGACACTGAAGCTTTCTTT; v_gene: TRBV11-2; abundance: many; j_gene: TRBJ1-1; d_gene: -
CDR3aa: CAKARGVMIYEQYF; CDR3nt: TGTGCCAAGGCCAGGGGGGTCATGATCTACGAGCAGTACTTC; v_gene: TRBV21-1; abundance: -; j_gene: TRBJ2-7; d_gene: -
CDR3aa: CASSQGPGQTQETQHF; CDR3nt: TGCGCCAGCAGCCAGGGACCGGGACAGACGCAAGAGACCCAGCACTTC; v_gene: TRBV4-1; abundance: -; j_gene: TRBJ2-5; d_gene: TRBD1
CDR3aa: CASSSNRDRGHEQYF; CDR3nt: TGCGCCAGCAGCTCAAACCGGGACAGGGGGCACGAGCAGTACTTC; v_gene: TRBV5-1; abundance: -; j_gene: TRBJ2-7; d_gene: TRBD1
CDR3aa: CASSLMTGPLEQYF; CDR3nt: TGTGCCAGCAGCTTAATGACAGGTCCGCTCGAGCAGTACTTC; v_gene: TRBV7-9; abundance: -; j_gene: TRBJ2-7; d_gene: -
CDR3aa: CASSQDRGGPDTQYF; CDR3nt: TGTGCCAGCAGCCAAGATCGGGGGGGCCCAGATACGCAGTATTTT; v_gene: TRBV4-2; abundance: few; j_gene: TRBJ2-3; d_gene: TRBD2
CDR3aa: CASSFTGSEGGYTF; CDR3nt: TGCGCCAGCAGCTTCACCGGGTCCGAAGGGGGCTACACCTTC; v_gene: TRBV5-1; abundance: few; j_gene: TRBJ1-2; d_gene: -
CDR3aa: CASSVGTGGSYGYTF; CDR3nt: TGTGCCAGCAGCGTCGGGACAGGGGGTAGCTATGGCTACACCTTC; v_gene: TRBV9; abundance: -; j_gene: TRBJ1-2; d_gene: TRBD1
CDR3aa: CAISTPDSPYEQYF; CDR3nt: TGTGCCATCAGTACACCAGACAGTCCCTACGAGCAGTACTTC; v_gene: TRBV10-3; abundance: -; j_gene: TRBJ2-7; d_gene: -
CDR3aa: CASSQGRGPNNEQFF; CDR3nt: TGCGCCAGCAGCCAAGGTAGGGGGCCTAACAATGAGCAGTTCTTC; v_gene: TRBV4-1; abundance: few; j_gene: TRBJ2-1; d_gene: TRBD1
CDR3aa: CASSPAAGVSGDTQYF; CDR3nt: TGTGCCAGCAGCCCTGCGGCGGGAGTGAGTGGAGATACGCAGTATTTT; v_gene: TRBV5-6; abundance: few; j_gene: TRBJ2-3; d_gene: TRBD2
CDR3aa: CASSQGSRANTGELFF; CDR3nt: TGCGCCAGCAGCCAAGGATCTAGGGCGAACACCGGGGAGCTGTTTTTT; v_gene: TRBV4-3; abundance: many; j_gene: TRBJ2-2; d_gene: -